These 14 T cell receptor beta chains came from one sample sequenced in a study of CD8 T cells in ankylosing spondylitis. Points from the study as a whole: Fewer than 10 highly homologous variants made up a TCR beta motif that seemed to typify ankylosing spondylitis blood.

TCRdb re-analysed the 5' RACE reads in MiXCR, keeping a single row per CDR3 protein. The sample holds some 130,000 distinct CDR3 sequences, roughly 17% seen once. These TCRs are of unknown antigen specificity. Sequences were obtained from blood, either unsorted or a sorted T cell fraction (not recorded which). The receptors were sampled from a male donor with ankylosing spondylitis.

The chain is built from TRBV10-3 and TRBJ2-6; possibly TRBD1 for D (6 bases). V was pared by 7 bases and J by 0 bases, with 13 bases between. The germline V gene encodes CDR1 ENHRY and CDR2 SYGVKD. This CDR3 spans 16 amino acids. The CDR3 loop reads CAIKPGQSSGANVLTF. The CDR3 DNA reads as TGTGCCATCAAACCCGGACAGAGCTCTGGGGCCAACGTCCTGACTTTC.

This clonotype was counted between two and nine times. J is TRBJ2-7 and V is TRBV14; the match to TRBD2 covers 10 bases. Germline trimming cut 1 base from V and 4 bases from J; bases unmatched to any gene: 7. The CDR3 spans 16 residues. Per the germline V gene, CDR1 is SGHDN and CDR2 is FVKESK. CDR3 in amino acids: CASSQVLAGRLYEQYF. As DNA, the CDR3 is TGTGCCAGCAGCCAAGTACTAGCGGGACGCCTTTACGAGCAGTACTTC.

The CDR3 DNA follows: TGTGCCAGCAGGGCGATCGGGGAGCTGTTTTTT. As protein: CASRAIGELFF. The rearrangement joins TRBV27 to TRBJ2-2; D call uncertain. There are 11 residues in the CDR3. The V end lost 6 bases, the J end lost 7 bases, and 6 bases lay between the germline ends. CDR1 and CDR2 (germline): MNHEY, SMNVEV (reference sequence).

This clonotype was seen a handful of times. The chain employs TRBV5-1 and TRBJ2-7; tentative D call: TRBD2 (6 bases). V dropped 6 bases and J dropped 5 bases, with 18 bases sitting between them. Germline CDR1 reads SGHRS; CDR2 reads YFSETQ. This CDR3 spans 14 amino acids. CDR3 nucleotides: TGCGCCAGCACTGGAGGTCTAGCGTTAGACGAGCAGTACTTC. This translates into CASTGGLALDEQYF.

This clonotype appeared many times. The V call is TRBV9, the J call TRBJ2-7; 10 nucleotides match TRBD1. CDR1 SGDLS and CDR2 YYNGEE come from the germline V gene. The CDR3 contains 12 residues. V dropped 8 bases and J dropped 3; count of bases not matched to a gene: 2. The CDR3 DNA reads as TGTGCCAGTGGACAGGGGGGCTACGAGCAGTACTTC. It translates to CASGQGGYEQYF.

This clonotype was detected a few times. This chain joins TRBV24-1 and TRBJ2-1; 8 bases map to TRBD1. With 0 bases clipped from V and 2 bases from J, the junction kept 5 bases outside the gene matches. CDR1 and CDR2 from the germline V gene are KGHDR and SFDVKD. This CDR3 spans 17 amino acids. The CDR3, as DNA: TGTGCCACCAGTGATTTGTTGACAGGGGTTGCCTACAATGAGCAGTTCTTC. Translating it yields CATSDLLTGVAYNEQFF.

This clonotype was counted at least ten times. V usage is TRBV25-1 and J usage is TRBJ2-7; TRBD2 agrees at 7 bases. Germline V gives CDR1 MGHDK, CDR2 SYGVNS. Losses at the gene ends were 8 bases for V and 1 base for J; bases not matched to a gene: 5. The CDR3 length is 13 residues. The CDR3 spells CASSAGRSYEQYF. The CDR3 nucleotides read TGTGCCAGCTCAGCGGGAAGATCCTACGAGCAGTACTTC.

This clonotype showed up just a few times. The V and J genes are TRBV6-4 and TRBJ2-2, with 8 nucleotides matching TRBD2. Germline assignment: CDR1 MRHNA and CDR2 SNTAGT. V shed 9 bases and J 1 base; nucleotides not matched to a gene: 22. The CDR3 totals 20 residues. CDR3 amino acids: CASPVGGGSGAYWNTGELFF. CDR3 nucleotide sequence: TGTGCCAGTCCCGTCGGGGGGGGCTCGGGGGCGTATTGGAACACCGGGGAGCTGTTTTTT.

This clonotype was detected a few times. The chain uses TRBV10-1 and TRBJ2-1; either TRBD1 or TRBD2 may supply D (5 bases each). Germline V gene lookup returns CDR1 WNHNN and CDR2 SYGVQD (reference sequence). The CDR3 spans 15 residues. Trimming removed 4 bases from V and 6 bases from J, with 16 bases in between. CDR3 protein: CASSGGSGTSNEQFF. As DNA, the CDR3 is TGCGCCAGCAGTGGCGGCTCCGGGACGAGCAATGAGCAGTTCTTC.

V and J are TRBV25-1 and TRBJ1-1; TRBD1 agrees at 9 bases. The CDR3 is made up of 16 amino acids. V shed 3 bases and J 0 bases; nucleotides not matched to a gene: 5. Germline V CDR1 and CDR2: MGHDK, SYGVNS. This chain's CDR3 is CASSEGQGGMNTEAFF. In nucleotides, the CDR3 is TGTGCCAGCAGTGAGGGACAGGGCGGGATGAACACTGAAGCTTTCTTT.

Only a few counts were recorded for this clonotype. The rearrangement joins TRBV6-1 to TRBJ2-3; D may correspond to TRBD1 or TRBD2 (5 bases each). Germline lookup yields CDR1 MNHNS and CDR2 SASEGT. This CDR3 has 15 amino acids. Trimming stripped 5 bases from V and 10 bases from J, with 22 bases between. The CDR3 sequence: CASSNGGTTTFPQYF. CDR3 nucleotide sequence: TGTGCCAGCAGTAATGGGGGAACCACGACGTTCCCGCAGTATTTT.

This clonotype has a handful of counts. J is TRBJ2-1 and V is TRBV6-5; weak D call: TRBD1 (6 bases). The V end lost 2 bases, the J end lost 10 bases, and 6 bases lay between the germline ends. This CDR3 is built from 11 residues. CDR1 and CDR2 from the germline V gene are MNHEY and SVGAGI. CDR3 sequence (DNA): TGTGCCAGCAGTTACAGGGGGGAGCAGTTCTTC. It specifies CASSYRGEQFF.

The chain recombines TRBV4-1 with TRBJ2-1, with 7 bases matching TRBD2. The V gene's germline CDR1 is MGHRA and CDR2 YSYEKL. The CDR3 runs to 15 residues. The J segment lost 8 bases and the V segment lost 5 bases, leaving 12 bases of the junction unmatched. The CDR3 bases are TGCGCCAGCAGCACCAGAGCGGGAACAATTTATGAGCAGTTCTTC. As protein: CASSTRAGTIYEQFF.

The sample holds a few counts of this clonotype. The rearrangement links TRBV6-1 to TRBJ2-3; 10 nucleotides agree with TRBD2. The CDR3 runs to 16 residues. Germline values: CDR1 MNHNS, CDR2 SASEGT. V trimming: 10 bases; J trimming: 0 bases; junction bases outside the gene matches: 10. The CDR3 nucleotides are TGTGCCACCTGGACTAGCGGATATTCTAGCACAGATACGCAGTATTTT. Translating gives CATWTSGYSSTDTQYF.